The clone carrying this T cell receptor (beta chain) was seen only a few times. Its antigen is not known. Indicated time point: patch test 2, 6 weeks after DPC sensitization. The treatment was: therapeutic diphenylcyclopropenone sensitization with weekly scalp DPC. Unfractionated whole blood served as the source for total RNA extraction. Germline V gene lookup returns CDR1 PRHDT and CDR2 FYEKMQ (reference sequence). Trimming left V 2 bases short and J 3 bases short, with 7 bases between. The CDR3 is 14 residues long. The record originates from a study of human T cells and chemical hapten exposure. Study overall: Women made up most patients, who had alopecia areata, totalis or universalis. Study-level points and caveats: TCRs at a frequency above 1 in 1000 stayed unchanged with DPC sensitization.

What the library attached to individual cDNA molecules were unique molecular identifiers. Using its own MiXCR run on the RACE reads, TCRdb lists one record per CDR3 protein. Of under 450,000 distinct CDR3 sequences detected, under 6.5% appear once; the ten largest clones hold about 5.4%. This sequence was found in a woman younger than 30 with alopecia areata. Some clones in this sample may be carry-over from other donors' samples. The rearrangement joins TRBV13 to TRBJ1-4; D gene uncertain. This specimen was whole blood, taken in connection with sensitization to the hapten diphenylcyclopropenone (DPC). The DNA of the CDR3 is TGTGCCAGCAGCTTATACGGGTCTAATGAAAAACTGTTTTTT. Translating it yields CASSLYGSNEKLFF.